This T cell receptor beta chain was profiled in a study of blood T cell repertoires in COVID-19. Across the whole study: Nucleic acid was either cDNA or gDNA, and it came from T cells, B-cell-depleted T cells, or PBMCs.

Sequencing was performed with immunoSEQ multiplex PCR; in TCRdb, only in-frame clones are kept and a portion is missing. This sample has some 100,000 clones, with around nine tenths found just once. The CDR3 is 11 amino acids. Germline V lookup: CDR1 LNHDA, CDR2 SQIVND (reference sequence). V lost 8 bases, J lost 5 bases, and 9 bases lay in between. Material for sequencing was peripheral blood. The chain uses TRBV19 and TRBJ1-1, with D hard to call. This receptor was identified in a man aged 50 or older with acute or convalescent COVID-19. CDR3 nucleotide sequence: TGTGCCAGTCTGAGCGGAACTGAAGCTTTCTTT. Amino acids: CASLSGTEAFF.